This TCR beta chain was recovered during a study of shared clonotypes between healthy human individuals. Germline CDR1 and CDR2: MNHEY and SMNVEV (reference sequence). V lost 2 bases and J lost 4; bases outside the gene matches: 6. This CDR3 region has 15 residues. CD45RO-negative, CCR7-positively selected cells formed the naive CD8 fraction, excluding terminally differentiated effector memory CD45RA+ cells. Regarding this clone: Its antigen remains unidentified. The same CDR3 arises from other DNA sequences in this sample as well.

Deep level was the assay's run setting. Produced via immunoSEQ multiplex PCR; TCRdb's table is partial and in-frame only. The sample has approximately 2,200,000 clones, around 93% seen once. Whole-study results and caveats: Sequencing of the sorted subsets was shown by rarefaction to be incomplete despite large depth. Lower generation probabilities were found for non-shared clonotypes than for those shared by all four donors. It was observed that roughly 5.4% of naive CD4 clonotypes were shared across a few donors.

V is TRBV27 and J is TRBJ2-7, with 9 bases identical to TRBD1. The sequenced sample consisted of naive CD8+ T cells from PBMCs. This TCR was sampled from a young man in good health. Some clones in this sample may be carry-over from other donors' samples. CDR3 region: CASSLLGQGTYEQYF. The CDR3 coding sequence is TGTGCCAGCAGTTTACTTGGACAGGGGACTTACGAGCAGTACTTC.